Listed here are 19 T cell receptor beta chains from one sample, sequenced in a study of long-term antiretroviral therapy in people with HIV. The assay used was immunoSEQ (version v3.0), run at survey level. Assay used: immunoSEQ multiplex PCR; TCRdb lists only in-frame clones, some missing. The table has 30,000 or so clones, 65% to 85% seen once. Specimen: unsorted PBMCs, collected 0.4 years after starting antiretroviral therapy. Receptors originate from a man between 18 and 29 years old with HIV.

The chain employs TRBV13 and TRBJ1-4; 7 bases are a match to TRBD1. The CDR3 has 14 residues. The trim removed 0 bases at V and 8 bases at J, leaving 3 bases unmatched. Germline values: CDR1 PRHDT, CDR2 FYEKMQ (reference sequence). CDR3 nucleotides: TGTGCCAGCAGCTTAGGACAGGGGAAGGAAAAACTGTTTTTT. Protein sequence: CASSLGQGKEKLFF.

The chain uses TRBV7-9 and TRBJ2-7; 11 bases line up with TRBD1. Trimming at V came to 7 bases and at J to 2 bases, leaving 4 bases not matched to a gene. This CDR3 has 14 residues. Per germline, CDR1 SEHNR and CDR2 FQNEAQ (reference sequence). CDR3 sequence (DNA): TGTGCCAGCACTTCGGACAGGGGGCCCTACGAGCAGTACTTC. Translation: CASTSDRGPYEQYF. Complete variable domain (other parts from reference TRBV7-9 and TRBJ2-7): DTGVSQNPRHKITKRGQNVTFRCDPISEHNRLYWYRQTLGQGPEFLTYFQNEAQLEKSRLLSDRFSAERPKGSFSTLEIQRTEQGDSAMYLCASTSDRGPYEQYFGPGTRLTVT.

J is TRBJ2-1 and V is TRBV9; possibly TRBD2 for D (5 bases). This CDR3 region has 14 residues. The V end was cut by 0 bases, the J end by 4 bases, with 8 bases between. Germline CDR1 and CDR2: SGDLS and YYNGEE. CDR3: CASSVGGYYNEQFF. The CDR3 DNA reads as TGTGCCAGCAGCGTAGGAGGGTATTACAATGAGCAGTTCTTC.

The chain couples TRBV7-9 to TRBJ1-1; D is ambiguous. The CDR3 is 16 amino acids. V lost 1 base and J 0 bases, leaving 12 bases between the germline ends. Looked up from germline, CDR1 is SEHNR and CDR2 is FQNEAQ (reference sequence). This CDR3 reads CASSLDSLTVNTEAFF. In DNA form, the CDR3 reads TGTGCCAGCAGCTTAGATAGTCTGACGGTGAACACTGAAGCTTTCTTT.

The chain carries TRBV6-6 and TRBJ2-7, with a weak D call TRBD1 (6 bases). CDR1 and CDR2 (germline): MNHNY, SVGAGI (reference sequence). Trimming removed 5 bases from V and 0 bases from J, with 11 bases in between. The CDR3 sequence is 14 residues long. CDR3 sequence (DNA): TGTGCCAGCAGTCAGAGGACAGTCTCCTACGAGCAGTACTTC. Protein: CASSQRTVSYEQYF.

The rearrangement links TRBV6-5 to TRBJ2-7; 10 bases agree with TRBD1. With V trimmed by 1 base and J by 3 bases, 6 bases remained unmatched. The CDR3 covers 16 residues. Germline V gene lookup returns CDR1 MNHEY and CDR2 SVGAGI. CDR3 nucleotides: TGTGCCAGCAGTTACTTCACGACAGGGGGCCACTACGAGCAGTACTTC. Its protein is CASSYFTTGGHYEQYF.

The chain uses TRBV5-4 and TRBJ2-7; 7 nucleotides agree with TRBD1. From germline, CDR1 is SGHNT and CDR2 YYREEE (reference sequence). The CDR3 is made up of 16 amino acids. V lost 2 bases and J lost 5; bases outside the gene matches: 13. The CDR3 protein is CASSLGTDPLPDEQYF. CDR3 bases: TGTGCCAGCAGCTTAGGGACAGATCCCTTACCAGACGAGCAGTACTTC.

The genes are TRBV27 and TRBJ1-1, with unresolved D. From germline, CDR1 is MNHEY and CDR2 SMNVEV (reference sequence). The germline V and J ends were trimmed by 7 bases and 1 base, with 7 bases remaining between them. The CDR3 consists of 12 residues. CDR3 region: CASKKGNTEAFF. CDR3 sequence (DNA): TGTGCCAGCAAAAAGGGGAACACTGAAGCTTTCTTT.

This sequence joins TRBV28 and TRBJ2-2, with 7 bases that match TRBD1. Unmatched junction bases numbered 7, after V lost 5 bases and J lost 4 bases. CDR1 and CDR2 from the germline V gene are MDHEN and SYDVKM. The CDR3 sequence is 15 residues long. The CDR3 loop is CASSETGFGTGELFF. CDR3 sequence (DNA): TGTGCCAGCAGTGAGACAGGGTTCGGCACCGGGGAGCTGTTTTTT.

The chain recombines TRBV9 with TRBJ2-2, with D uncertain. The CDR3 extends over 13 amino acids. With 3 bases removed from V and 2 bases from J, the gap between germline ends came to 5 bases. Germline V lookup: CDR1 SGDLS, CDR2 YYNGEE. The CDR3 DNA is TGTGCCAGCAGCGCCGGTAACACCGGGGAGCTGTTTTTT. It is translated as CASSAGNTGELFF.

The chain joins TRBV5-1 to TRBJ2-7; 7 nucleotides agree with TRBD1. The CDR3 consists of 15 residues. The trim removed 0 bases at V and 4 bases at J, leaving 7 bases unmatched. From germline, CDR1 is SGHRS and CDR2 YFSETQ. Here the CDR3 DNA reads TGCGCCAGCAGCTTGGAGAGTGGGACAGAGTACGAGCAGTACTTC. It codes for CASSLESGTEYEQYF. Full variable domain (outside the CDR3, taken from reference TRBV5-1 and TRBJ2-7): KAGVTQTPRYLIKTRGQQVTLSCSPISGHRSVSWYQQTPGQGLQFLFEYFSETQRNKGNFPGRFSGRQFSNSRSEMNVSTLELGDSALYLCASSLESGTEYEQYFGPGTRLTVT.

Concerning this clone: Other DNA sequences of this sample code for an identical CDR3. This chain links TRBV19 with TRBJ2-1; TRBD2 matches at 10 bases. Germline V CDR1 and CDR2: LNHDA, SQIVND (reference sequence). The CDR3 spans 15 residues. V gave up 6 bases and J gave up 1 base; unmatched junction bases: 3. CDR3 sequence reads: CASRRTSGSYNEQFF. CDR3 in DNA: TGTGCCAGTAGGCGGACTAGCGGATCCTACAATGAGCAGTTCTTC. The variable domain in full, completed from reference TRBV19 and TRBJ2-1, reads DGGITQSPKYLFRKEGQNVTLSCEQNLNHDAMYWYRQDPGQGLRLIYYSQIVNDFQKGDIAEGYSVSREKKESFPLTVTSAQKNPTAFYLCASRRTSGSYNEQFFGPGTRLTVL.

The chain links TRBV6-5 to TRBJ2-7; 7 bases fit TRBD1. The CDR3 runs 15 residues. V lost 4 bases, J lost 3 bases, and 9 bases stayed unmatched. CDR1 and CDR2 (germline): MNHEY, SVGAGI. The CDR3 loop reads CASSSPGQSFYEQYF. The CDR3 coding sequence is TGTGCCAGCAGTTCCCCGGGACAGTCCTTCTACGAGCAGTACTTC.

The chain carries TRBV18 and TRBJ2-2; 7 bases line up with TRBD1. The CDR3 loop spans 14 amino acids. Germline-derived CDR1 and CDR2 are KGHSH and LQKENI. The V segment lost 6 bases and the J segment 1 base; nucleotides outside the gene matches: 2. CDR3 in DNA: TGTGCCAGCTCTACAGGGGTGAACACCGGGGAGCTGTTTTTT. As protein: CASSTGVNTGELFF.

This CDR3 reads CASSPGQNTGELFF. The CDR3, as DNA: TGTGCCAGCAGCCCAGGCCAGAACACCGGGGAGCTGTTTTTT. This sequence joins TRBV7-9 and TRBJ2-2; D gene uncertain. This CDR3 region has 14 residues. V was clipped by 5 bases and J by 1 base, with 8 bases between them. Germline assignment: CDR1 SEHNR and CDR2 FQNEAQ (reference sequence).

The CDR3 here is CASFSGRTDTQYF. The CDR3 coding sequence is TGTGCCAGCTTCAGCGGGAGAACAGATACGCAGTATTTT. The V gene is TRBV27, the J gene TRBJ2-3, with 8 nucleotides matching TRBD2. This CDR3 is built from 13 residues. Germline assignment: CDR1 MNHEY and CDR2 SMNVEV (reference sequence). V shed 8 bases, J shed 3 bases, and the junction held 4 bases outside the gene matches.

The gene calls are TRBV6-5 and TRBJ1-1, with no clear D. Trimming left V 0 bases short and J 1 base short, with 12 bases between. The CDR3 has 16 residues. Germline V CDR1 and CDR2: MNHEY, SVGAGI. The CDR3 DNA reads TGTGCCAGCAGTTACTCCTTTCCAGCCCCGAACACTGAAGCTTTCTTT. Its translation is CASSYSFPAPNTEAFF.

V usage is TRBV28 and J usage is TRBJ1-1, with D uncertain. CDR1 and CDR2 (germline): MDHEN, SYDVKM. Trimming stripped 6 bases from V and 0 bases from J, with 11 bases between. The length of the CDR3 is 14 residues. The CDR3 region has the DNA TGTGCCAGCAGCCAAGGGTTTCTGAACACTGAAGCTTTCTTT. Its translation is CASSQGFLNTEAFF. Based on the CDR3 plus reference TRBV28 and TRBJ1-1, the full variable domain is DVKVTQSSRYLVKRTGEKVFLECVQDMDHENMFWYRQDPGLGLRLIYFSYDVKMKEKGDIPEGYSVSREKKERFSLILESASTNQTSMYLCASSQGFLNTEAFFGQGTRLTVV.

The CDR3 loop reads CASSLSSGGARPDTQYF. CDR3 nucleotides: TGTGCCAGCAGCTTATCCTCCGGGGGGGCCCGCCCAGATACGCAGTATTTT. The chain joins TRBV13 to TRBJ2-3; 8 bases are shared with TRBD2. Looked up from germline, CDR1 is PRHDT and CDR2 is FYEKMQ (reference sequence). The CDR3 contains 17 residues. The V segment lost 2 bases and the J segment 4 bases; nucleotides outside the gene matches: 11.